The next 30 T cell receptor beta chains were all read from a single sample in a study of cytomegalovirus exposure and HLA in healthy donors. Primers included in the PCR were 60 Vbeta and 13 Jbeta primers. The assay was immunoSEQ multiplex PCR, and TCRdb's table has in-frame clones only and misses some. The sample yields fewer than 200,000 clones, 84% seen once. Material: PBMCs. These receptors all stem from a man aged 30 to 39 in good health and CMV-seronegative.

The V gene is TRBV5-4, the J gene TRBJ2-7, with TRBD1 matching over 8 bases. Trimming cost V 3 bases and J 1 base; bases outside gene matches: 6. Germline V gene lookup returns CDR1 SGHNT and CDR2 YYREEE (reference sequence). This CDR3 region has 15 residues. The CDR3 loop is CASSSPGQASYEQYF. The CDR3 DNA follows: TGTGCCAGCAGCTCCCCGGGACAGGCTTCCTACGAGCAGTACTTC.

The chain uses TRBV7-6 and TRBJ2-3; 11 nucleotides agree with TRBD2. The germline V gene has CDR1 SGHVS and CDR2 FNYEAQ. After removal of 6 bases from V and 3 bases from J, the junction contained 8 bases not matched to a gene. This CDR3 contains 16 residues. Here the CDR3 reads CASSVIAGGPTDTQYF. Here the CDR3 DNA reads TGTGCCAGCAGTGTCATAGCGGGAGGGCCAACAGATACGCAGTATTTT. The full variable domain, in which reference TRBV7-6 and TRBJ2-3 provide the parts outside the CDR3, is GAGVSQSPRYKVTKRGQDVALRCDPISGHVSLYWYRQALGQGPEFLTYFNYEAQQDKSGLPNDRFSAERPEGSISTLTIQRTEQRDSAMYRCASSVIAGGPTDTQYFGPGTRLTVL.

V gene TRBV10-1 combines with J gene TRBJ2-5, with 9 bases matching TRBD1. The CDR3 has 15 amino acids. Trimming at V came to 3 bases and at J to 5 bases, leaving 7 bases not matched to a gene. The germline gives CDR1 WNHNN, CDR2 SYGVQD (reference sequence). CDR3 protein: CASSDGTGSDETQYF. CDR3 DNA sequence: TGCGCCAGCAGTGACGGGACAGGGTCAGATGAGACCCAGTACTTC.

The genes are TRBV29-1 and TRBJ2-7; D is possibly TRBD1 (5 bases). V was cut by 4 bases and J by 6 bases, with 10 bases left in between. Germline CDR1 reads SQVTM; CDR2 reads ANQGSEA. The CDR3 length is 11 residues. CDR3 nucleotides: TGCAGCGTTGCGAAAGGGGCCGAGCAGTACTTC. Residues: CSVAKGAEQYF.

This chain links TRBV28 with TRBJ1-1; perhaps TRBD1 as D (6 bases). Germline assignment: CDR1 MDHEN and CDR2 SYDVKM. Trimming cost V 6 bases and J 4 bases, with 15 bases left between them. The CDR3 extends over 14 amino acids. CDR3 sequence reads: CASRKQGEATEAFF. The CDR3 DNA sequence: TGTGCCAGCAGAAAACAGGGTGAGGCCACTGAAGCTTTCTTT.

The rearrangement joins TRBV2 to TRBJ2-5, with 8 nucleotides matching TRBD2. CDR3 length equals 17 residues. V lost 5 bases to trimming and J lost 3 bases; unmatched junction nucleotides: 14. The germline CDR1 and CDR2 sequences are SNHLY and FYNNEI. CDR3 in amino acids: CASSFLAGGPREETQYF. CDR3 in DNA: TGTGCCAGCAGTTTCCTGGCGGGGGGCCCCCGGGAAGAGACCCAGTACTTC.

The V call is TRBV5-1, the J call TRBJ2-5, with 11 nucleotides matching TRBD1. With V trimmed by 4 bases and J by 5 bases, 10 bases remained unmatched. Germline V lookup: CDR1 SGHRS, CDR2 YFSETQ. The CDR3 is 16 residues long. This chain's CDR3 is CASSDRTGGSGETQYF. The CDR3, as DNA: TGCGCCAGCAGCGATAGGACAGGGGGCTCGGGGGAGACCCAGTACTTC.

The rearrangement uses TRBV19 and TRBJ1-5, with 9 bases that match TRBD1. The CDR3 runs 20 residues. With V trimmed by 4 bases and J by 0 bases, 16 bases remained unmatched. The V gene's germline CDR1 is LNHDA and CDR2 SQIVND (reference sequence). CDR3 amino acids: CASSRDLDRGVTYSNQPQHF. The CDR3 DNA is TGTGCCAGTAGTAGAGATTTAGACAGGGGGGTTACTTATAGCAATCAGCCCCAGCATTTT.

The chain has TRBV18 and TRBJ2-7; 9 bases fit TRBD1. This CDR3 has 15 amino acids. Germline values: CDR1 KGHSH, CDR2 LQKENI. Losses at the gene ends were 3 bases for V and 5 bases for J; bases not matched to a gene: 8. The CDR3 is CASSPFRDRVHEQYF. The CDR3 DNA is TGTGCCAGCTCACCCTTCCGGGACAGGGTCCACGAGCAGTACTTC.

The rearrangement uses TRBV23-1 and TRBJ2-7, with TRBD2 matching 8 bases. TRBV23-1 is noted as an ORF with a role that remains uncertain. This CDR3 spans 13 amino acids. J was trimmed by 2 bases and V by 5 bases; bases with no gene match: 2. CDR3 region: CASSSGRAYEQYF. CDR3 nucleotide sequence: TGCGCCAGCAGTTCCGGGAGGGCCTACGAGCAGTACTTC.

Only a few counts were recorded for this clone. The gene calls are TRBV30 and TRBJ1-2; 11 nucleotides line up with TRBD1. This CDR3 has 14 amino acids. J gave up 5 bases and V 2 bases, and 4 bases lay outside the gene matches. In germline, CDR1 is GTSNPN, CDR2 SVGIG (reference sequence). CDR3 DNA sequence: TGTGCCTGGAGTTGGGACAGGGGGTTGTATGGCTACACCTTC. This gives the protein CAWSWDRGLYGYTF.

This chain links TRBV4-2 with TRBJ2-5; D gene uncertain. V was trimmed by 1 base and J by 1 base, leaving 7 bases between them. This CDR3 spans 14 amino acids. Germline V lookup: CDR1 LGHNA, CDR2 YNFKEQ. DNA for the CDR3: TGTGCCAGCAGCCAAGTCCGGTCCCAAGAGACCCAGTACTTC. Translating it yields CASSQVRSQETQYF.

The genes are TRBV27 and TRBJ2-2, with 12 bases that match TRBD2. Germline CDR1 reads MNHEY; CDR2 reads SMNVEV (reference sequence). The ends lost 5 bases at V and 5 bases at J; junction bases unmatched: 3. The CDR3 loop spans 15 amino acids. This CDR3 is CASSPGTSGTGELFF. CDR3 nucleotide sequence: TGTGCCAGCAGTCCCGGGACTAGCGGGACCGGGGAGCTGTTTTTT.

This CDR3 reads CASSYLGTSGDEQYF. Here the CDR3 DNA reads TGCGCCAGCAGCTACTTAGGGACTAGCGGTGACGAGCAGTACTTC. The chain combines TRBV5-1 with TRBJ2-7; 11 bases match TRBD2. The germline gives CDR1 SGHRS, CDR2 YFSETQ. Unmatched junction bases numbered 7, after V lost 3 bases and J lost 5 bases. The CDR3 covers 15 residues.

This rearrangement joins TRBV6-1 to TRBJ2-7; no firm D call. The CDR3 is 13 residues long. With 6 bases removed from V and 0 bases from J, the gap between germline ends came to 9 bases. Germline CDR1 and CDR2: MNHNS and SASEGT. The DNA of the CDR3 is TGTGCCAGCAGCCTCGAGAACTCCTACGAGCAGTACTTC. This translates into CASSLENSYEQYF.

This clone was seen a handful of times. The chain joins TRBV7-3 to TRBJ2-1, with 8 bases matching TRBD2. This CDR3 comprises 13 residues. V gave up 5 bases and J gave up 10 bases; unmatched junction bases: 7. Per germline, CDR1 SGHTA and CDR2 FQGTGA. Written as DNA, the CDR3 is TGTGCCAGCAGCCAGACTAGCGCTGGCGAGCAGTTCTTC. It codes for CASSQTSAGEQFF.

This chain uses TRBV19 with TRBJ2-5; D is unresolved. The assigned J gene may be wrong: the sequence end matches TRBJ2-7 better. CDR1 and CDR2 (germline): LNHDA, SQIVND (reference sequence). The CDR3 length is 14 residues. CDR3 sequence reads: CASSMAGAAYEQYF. In DNA, the CDR3 is TGTGCCAGTAGTATGGCAGGCGCAGCCTACGAGCAGTACTTC.

This chain uses TRBV27 with TRBJ1-3; 8 nucleotides align to TRBD1. This CDR3 contains 15 residues. With V trimmed by 4 bases and J by 0 bases, 2 bases remained unmatched. Germline V CDR1 and CDR2: MNHEY, SMNVEV (reference sequence). The CDR3 region has the DNA TGTGCCAGCAGTTCAGACAGGGGCTCTGGAAACACCATATATTTT. This gives the protein CASSSDRGSGNTIYF.

Concerning this clone itself: One end of the junction fails to match germline, which may point to a read error. V and J are TRBV7-9 and TRBJ2-1; possibly TRBD2 for D (6 bases). This CDR3 comprises 16 residues. Germline lookup yields CDR1 SEHNR and CDR2 FQNEAQ (reference sequence). The CDR3 loop is CSSSLLGGITYNEQFF. In nucleotides, the CDR3 is TGTTCCAGCAGCCTGCTAGGCGGGATAACTTACAATGAGCAGTTCTTC. Full variable domain (missing parts from reference TRBV7-9 and TRBJ2-1): DTGVSQNPRHKITKRGQNVTFRCDPISEHNRLYWYRQTLGQGPEFLTYFQNEAQLEKSRLLSDRFSAERPKGSFSTLEIQRTEQGDSAMYLCSSSLLGGITYNEQFFGPGTRLTVL.

The rearrangement uses TRBV11-2 and TRBJ2-1; maybe TRBD1 (5 bases). The germline V gene encodes CDR1 SGHAT and CDR2 FQNNGV. This CDR3 spans 12 amino acids. Between the trimmed V and J ends, which lost 1 base and 12 bases, there was a span of 10 bases. The CDR3 nucleotides are TGTGCCAGCAGCTTAGTTATAACAGGGCAGTTCTTC. This codes for CASSLVITGQFF.

The rearrangement joins TRBV13 to TRBJ2-7, with 9 bases that match TRBD1. Losses at the gene ends were 3 bases for V and 4 bases for J; bases not matched to a gene: 4. The CDR3 contains 14 residues. CDR1 and CDR2 from the germline V gene are PRHDT and FYEKMQ (reference sequence). The CDR3 loop reads CASSLGDRVYEQYF. CDR3 in DNA: TGTGCCAGCAGCTTGGGGGACAGGGTGTACGAGCAGTACTTC.

J is TRBJ2-7 and V is TRBV19; 8 nucleotides align to TRBD1. The CDR3 sequence is 17 residues long. V dropped 5 bases and J dropped 1; count of bases not matched to a gene: 13. Germline loops: CDR1 LNHDA, CDR2 SQIVND (reference sequence). CDR3 DNA: TGTGCCAGTAGTCCCTGGACAGGGACCCCCAGATCCTACGAGCAGTACTTC. It encodes CASSPWTGTPRSYEQYF.

V usage is TRBV4-3 and J usage is TRBJ2-2; TRBD2 matches 13 bases. CDR3 length equals 18 residues. CDR1 and CDR2 (germline): LGHNA, YSLEER. V was pared by 0 bases and J by 6 bases, with 7 bases of the junction left unmatched. This CDR3 reads CASSQDPFTSGRAGELFF. In DNA, the CDR3 is TGCGCCAGCAGCCAAGATCCATTCACTAGCGGGAGGGCCGGGGAGCTGTTTTTT.

The rearrangement links TRBV5-1 to TRBJ1-4; the D is unclear. Germline CDR1 reads SGHRS; CDR2 reads YFSETQ. The CDR3 totals 14 residues. V lost 0 bases, J lost 8 bases, and 11 bases lay in between. This chain's CDR3 is CASSLDHYGEKLFF. CDR3 DNA: TGCGCCAGCAGCTTGGACCACTACGGAGAAAAACTGTTTTTT.

This chain's CDR3 is CASSYGRGAHNSPLHF. CDR3 coding DNA: TGTGCCAGCAGTTACGGGCGGGGGGCGCATAATTCACCCCTCCACTTT. The V call is TRBV6-6, the J call TRBJ1-6; D is perhaps TRBD1 (6 bases). The germline gives CDR1 MNHNY, CDR2 SVGAGI (reference sequence). Trimming left V 2 bases short and J 5 bases short, with 13 bases between. There are 16 residues in the CDR3.

This rearrangement joins TRBV18 to TRBJ2-5, with D possibly matching TRBD1 (5 bases). The germline V and J ends were trimmed by 4 bases and 7 bases, with 25 bases remaining between them. Germline CDR1 reads KGHSH; CDR2 reads LQKENI. The CDR3 sequence is 17 residues long. CDR3 in amino acids: CASSRGGGIESVGTQYF. For the CDR3, the DNA is TGTGCCAGCTCACGGGGCGGCGGAATCGAGAGCGTCGGGACCCAGTACTTC.

This chain joins TRBV11-2 and TRBJ1-5; D gene unclear. Trimming pared 5 bases from V and 4 bases from J, leaving 9 bases between. The CDR3 consists of 13 residues. Germline V gene lookup returns CDR1 SGHAT and CDR2 FQNNGV. CDR3 amino acids: CASSPQRNQPQHF. The CDR3 DNA reads as TGTGCCAGCAGCCCGCAGCGAAATCAGCCCCAGCATTTT.

This clone was observed a single time. The chain recombines TRBV19 with TRBJ2-1; 11 nucleotides line up with TRBD2. Germline-derived CDR1 and CDR2 are LNHDA and SQIVND (reference sequence). The CDR3 runs to 15 residues. V lost 6 bases and J lost 3; bases outside the gene matches: 4. CDR3 DNA: TGTGCCAGTAGCACCGGGACTAGCGGCTACAATGAGCAGTTCTTC. Translating it yields CASSTGTSGYNEQFF.

The chain recombines TRBV6-1 with TRBJ1-5, with unresolved D. There are 14 residues in the CDR3. V was cut by 2 bases and J by 5 bases, with 10 bases left in between. Germline V gene lookup returns CDR1 MNHNS and CDR2 SASEGT. CDR3 sequence reads: CASSESQAYQPQHF. The CDR3 nucleotides read TGTGCCAGCAGTGAATCCCAGGCTTATCAGCCCCAGCATTTT.

This clone was detected only a few times. The chain couples TRBV7-3 to TRBJ1-1, with TRBD1 identical over 12 bases. This CDR3 is built from 15 residues. Trimming cost V 5 bases and J 2 bases; bases outside gene matches: 3. In germline, CDR1 is SGHTA, CDR2 FQGTGA. The CDR3 DNA is TGTGCCAGCAGCCCAGGGACAGGGGGCAACACTGAAGCTTTCTTT. It translates to CASSPGTGGNTEAFF. Supplemented by reference TRBV7-3 and TRBJ1-1, the full variable domain reads GAGVSQTPSNKVTEKGKYVELRCDPISGHTALYWYRQSLGQGPEFLIYFQGTGAADDSGLPNDRFFAVRPEGSVSTLKIQRTERGDSAVYLCASSPGTGGNTEAFFGQGTRLTVV.